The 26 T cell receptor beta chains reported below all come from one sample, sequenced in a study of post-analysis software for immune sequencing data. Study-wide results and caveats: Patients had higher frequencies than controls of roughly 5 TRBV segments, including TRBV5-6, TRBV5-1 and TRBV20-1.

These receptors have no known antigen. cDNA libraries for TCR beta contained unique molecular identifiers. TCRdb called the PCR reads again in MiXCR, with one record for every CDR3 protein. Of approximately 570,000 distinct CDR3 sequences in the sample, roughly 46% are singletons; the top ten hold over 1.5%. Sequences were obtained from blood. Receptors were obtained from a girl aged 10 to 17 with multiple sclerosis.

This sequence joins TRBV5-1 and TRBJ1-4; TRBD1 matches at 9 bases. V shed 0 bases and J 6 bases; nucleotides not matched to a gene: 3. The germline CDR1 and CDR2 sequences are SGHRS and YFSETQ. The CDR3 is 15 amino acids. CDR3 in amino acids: CASSLERTGDEKLFF. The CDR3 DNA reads TGCGCCAGCAGCTTGGAAAGGACAGGGGATGAAAAACTGTTTTTT.

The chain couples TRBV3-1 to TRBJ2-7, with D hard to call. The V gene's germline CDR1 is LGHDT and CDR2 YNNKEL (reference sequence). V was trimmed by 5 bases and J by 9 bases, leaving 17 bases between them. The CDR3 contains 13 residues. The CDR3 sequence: CASSSTDEDGQYF. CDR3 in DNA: TGTGCCAGCAGCTCTACGGATGAGGACGGGCAGTACTTC.

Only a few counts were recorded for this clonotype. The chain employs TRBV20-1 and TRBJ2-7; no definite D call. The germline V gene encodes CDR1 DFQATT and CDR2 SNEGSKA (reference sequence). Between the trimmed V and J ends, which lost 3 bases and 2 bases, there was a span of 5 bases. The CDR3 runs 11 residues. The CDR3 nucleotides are TGCAGTGCTAGGGGCACCTACGAGCAGTACTTC. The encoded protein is CSARGTYEQYF.

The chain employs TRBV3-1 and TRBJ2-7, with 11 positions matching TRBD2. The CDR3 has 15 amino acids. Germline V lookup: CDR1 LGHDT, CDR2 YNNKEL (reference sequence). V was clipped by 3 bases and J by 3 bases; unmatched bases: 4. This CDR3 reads CASSQAGTSGYEQYF. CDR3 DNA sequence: TGTGCCAGCAGCCAGGCCGGGACTAGCGGCTACGAGCAGTACTTC.

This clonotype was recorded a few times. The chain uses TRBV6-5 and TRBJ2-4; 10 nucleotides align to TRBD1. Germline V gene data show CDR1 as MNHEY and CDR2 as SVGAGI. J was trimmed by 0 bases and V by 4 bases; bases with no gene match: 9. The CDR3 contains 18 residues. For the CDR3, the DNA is TGTGCCAGCAGTTTATACCCGGGACAGGGGATAGCCAAAAACATTCAGTACTTC. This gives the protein CASSLYPGQGIAKNIQYF.

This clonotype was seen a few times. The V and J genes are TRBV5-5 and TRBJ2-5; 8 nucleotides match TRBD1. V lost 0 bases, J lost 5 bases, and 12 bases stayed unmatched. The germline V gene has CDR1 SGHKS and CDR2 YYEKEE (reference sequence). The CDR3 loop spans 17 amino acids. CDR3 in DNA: TGTGCCAGCAGCTTGGGACCCCCAGGGGGCATGGGGGAGACCCAGTACTTC. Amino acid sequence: CASSLGPPGGMGETQYF.

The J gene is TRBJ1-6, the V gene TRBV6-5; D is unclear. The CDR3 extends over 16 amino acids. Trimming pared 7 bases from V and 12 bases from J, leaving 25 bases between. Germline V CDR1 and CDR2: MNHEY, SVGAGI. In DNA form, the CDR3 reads TGTGCCAGCACCTCCGAAGCAGACACCCGGTTTGTACCCCTCCACTTT. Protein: CASTSEADTRFVPLHF.

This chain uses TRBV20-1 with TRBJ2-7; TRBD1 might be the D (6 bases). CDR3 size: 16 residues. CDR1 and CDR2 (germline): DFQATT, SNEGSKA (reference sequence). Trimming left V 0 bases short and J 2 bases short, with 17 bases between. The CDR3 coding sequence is TGCAGTGCTAGAGATTTGGGGGCAGCCGGACCCTACGAGCAGTACTTC. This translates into CSARDLGAAGPYEQYF.

CDR3 DNA sequence: TGTGCCAGCAGTGAATCGGGCAGTGGAGAAAAACTGTTTTTT. Amino acids: CASSESGSGEKLFF. The V call is TRBV25-1, the J call TRBJ1-4; no clear D gene. CDR3 length equals 14 residues. CDR1 is MGHDK, CDR2 SYGVNS, per germline. V dropped 1 base and J dropped 8 bases, with 11 bases sitting between them.

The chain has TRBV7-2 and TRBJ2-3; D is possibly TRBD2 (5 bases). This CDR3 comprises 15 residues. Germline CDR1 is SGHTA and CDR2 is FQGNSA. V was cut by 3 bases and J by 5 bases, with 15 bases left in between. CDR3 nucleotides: TGTGCCAGCAGCTTCTTAGCAACTAGACAAGATACGCAGTATTTT. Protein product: CASSFLATRQDTQYF. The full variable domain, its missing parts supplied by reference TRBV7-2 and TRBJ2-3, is GAGVSQSPSNKVTEKGKDVELRCDPISGHTALYWYRQSLGQGLEFLIYFQGNSAPDKSGLPSDRFSAERTGGSVSTLTIQRTQQEDSAVYLCASSFLATRQDTQYFGPGTRLTVL.

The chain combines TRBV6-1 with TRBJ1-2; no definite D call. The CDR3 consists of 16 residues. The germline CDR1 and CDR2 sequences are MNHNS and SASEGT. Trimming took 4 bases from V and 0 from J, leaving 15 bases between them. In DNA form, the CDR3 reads TGTGCCAGCAGTGCCCTACCTGGGCTATCTAACTATGGCTACACCTTC. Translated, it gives CASSALPGLSNYGYTF.

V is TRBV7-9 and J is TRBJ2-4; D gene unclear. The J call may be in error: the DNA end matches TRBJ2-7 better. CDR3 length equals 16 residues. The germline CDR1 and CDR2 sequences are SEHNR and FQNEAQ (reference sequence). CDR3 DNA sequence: TGTGCCAGCAGCGCTTCGAGCAGTTCAAGCTTTTACGAGCAGTACTTC. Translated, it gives CASSASSSSSFYEQYF.

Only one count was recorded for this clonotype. This CDR3 reads CASSLSVRAQETQYF. The CDR3, as DNA: TGTGCCAGCAGTTTGTCCGTCAGGGCCCAAGAGACCCAGTACTTC. The V and J genes are TRBV12-3 or TRBV12-4 and TRBJ2-5, with D perhaps matching TRBD1 (5 bases). There are 15 residues in the CDR3. Trimming took off 3 bases at V and 1 base at J, with 12 bases between the two ends.

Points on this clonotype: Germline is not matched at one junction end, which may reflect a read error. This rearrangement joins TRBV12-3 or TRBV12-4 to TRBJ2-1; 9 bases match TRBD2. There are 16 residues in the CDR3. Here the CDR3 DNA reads TGTGCCAGCAGTTTAGGGCTAGCGGGGAGAGGAAATGAGCAGTTTTTC. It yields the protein CASSLGLAGRGNEQFF.

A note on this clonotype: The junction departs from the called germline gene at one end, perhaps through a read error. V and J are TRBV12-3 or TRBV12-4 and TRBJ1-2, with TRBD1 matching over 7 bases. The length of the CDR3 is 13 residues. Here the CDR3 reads CACRTGTDYGYTF. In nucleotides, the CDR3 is TGTGCCTGCAGAACCGGGACAGACTATGGCTACACCTTC.

The CDR3 here is CSANSGGVSHEQYF. The CDR3 DNA is TGCAGTGCTAATTCGGGAGGGGTCAGCCACGAGCAGTACTTC. The chain carries TRBV20-1 and TRBJ2-7; 8 positions match TRBD2. Germline CDR1 DFQATT, CDR2 SNEGSKA (reference sequence). Trimming took 4 bases from V and 5 from J; bases not matched to a gene: 10. The CDR3 length is 14 residues.

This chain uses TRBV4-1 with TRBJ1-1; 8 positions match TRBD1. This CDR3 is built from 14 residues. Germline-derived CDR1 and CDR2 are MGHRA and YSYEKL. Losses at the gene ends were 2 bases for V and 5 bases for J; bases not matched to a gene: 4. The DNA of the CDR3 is TGCGCCAGCAGCCAACAGGACAGGGTAACTGAAGCTTTCTTT. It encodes CASSQQDRVTEAFF.

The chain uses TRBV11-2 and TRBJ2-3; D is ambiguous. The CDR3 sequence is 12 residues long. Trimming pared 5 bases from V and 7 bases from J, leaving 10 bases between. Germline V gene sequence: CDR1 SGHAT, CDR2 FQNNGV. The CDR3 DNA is TGTGCCAGCAGCCCCCGACAACATACGCAGTATTTT. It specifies CASSPRQHTQYF. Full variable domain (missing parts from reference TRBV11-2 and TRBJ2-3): EAGVAQSPRYKIIEKRQSVAFWCNPISGHATLYWYQQILGQGPKLLIQFQNNGVVDDSQLPKDRFSAERLKGVDSTLKIQPAKLEDSAVYLCASSPRQHTQYFGPGTRLTVL.

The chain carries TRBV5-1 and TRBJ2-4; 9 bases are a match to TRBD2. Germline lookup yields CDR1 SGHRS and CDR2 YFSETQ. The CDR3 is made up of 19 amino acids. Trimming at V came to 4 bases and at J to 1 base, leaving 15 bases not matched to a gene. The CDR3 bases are TGCGCCAGCAGCCAGAGCGGGCTAGCGGGAAACCAGGCCAAAAACATTCAGTACTTC. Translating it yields CASSQSGLAGNQAKNIQYF.

CDR3 coding DNA: TGTGCCATCAGTGAGATAGGGGACAGTCCTTACGAGCAGTACTTC. It encodes CAISEIGDSPYEQYF. The chain has TRBV10-3 and TRBJ2-7, with 7 bases identical to TRBD1. Looked up from germline, CDR1 is ENHRY and CDR2 is SYGVKD. V lost 2 bases, J lost 4 bases, and 8 bases stayed unmatched. This CDR3 region has 15 residues.

DNA of the CDR3: TGTGCCAGCATTCGTGAAGATAGCAATCAGCCCCAGCATTTT. Its translation: CASIREDSNQPQHF. V gene TRBV6-1 combines with J gene TRBJ1-5; D remains unclear. V lost 7 bases and J lost 0, with 10 bases in between. The CDR3 contains 14 residues. Germline assignment: CDR1 MNHNS and CDR2 SASEGT.

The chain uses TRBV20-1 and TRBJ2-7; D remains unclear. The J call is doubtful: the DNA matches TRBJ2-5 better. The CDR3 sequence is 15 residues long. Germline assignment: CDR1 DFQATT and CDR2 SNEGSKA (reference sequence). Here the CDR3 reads CSARDGGPHLETQYF. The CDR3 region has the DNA TGCAGTGCTAGAGATGGCGGCCCCCATTTGGAGACCCAGTACTTC.

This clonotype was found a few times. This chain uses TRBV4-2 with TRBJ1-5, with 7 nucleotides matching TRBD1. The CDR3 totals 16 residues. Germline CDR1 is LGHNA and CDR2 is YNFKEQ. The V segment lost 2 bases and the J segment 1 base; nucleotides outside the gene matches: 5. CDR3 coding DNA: TGTGCCAGCAGCCAACTGACAGGGAAGAGCAATCAGCCCCAGCATTTT. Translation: CASSQLTGKSNQPQHF.

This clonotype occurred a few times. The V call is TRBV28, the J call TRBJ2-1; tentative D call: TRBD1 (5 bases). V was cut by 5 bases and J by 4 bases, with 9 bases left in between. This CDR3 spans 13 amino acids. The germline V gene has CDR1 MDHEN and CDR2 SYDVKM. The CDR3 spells CASSVGEYNEQFF. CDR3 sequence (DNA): TGTGCCAGCAGTGTAGGGGAATACAATGAGCAGTTCTTC.

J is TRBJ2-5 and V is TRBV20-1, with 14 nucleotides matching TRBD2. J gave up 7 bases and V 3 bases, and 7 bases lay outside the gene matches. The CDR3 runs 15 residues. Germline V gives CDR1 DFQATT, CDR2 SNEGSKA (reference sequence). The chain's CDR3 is CSARPGTSGGGTQYF. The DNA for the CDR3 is TGCAGTGCTAGGCCCGGGACTAGCGGGGGAGGGACCCAGTACTTC.

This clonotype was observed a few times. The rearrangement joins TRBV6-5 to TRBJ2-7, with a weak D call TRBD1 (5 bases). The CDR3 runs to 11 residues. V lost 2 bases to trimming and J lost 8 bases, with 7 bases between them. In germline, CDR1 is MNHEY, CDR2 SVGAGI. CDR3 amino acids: CASSYPGKQYF. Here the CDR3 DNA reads TGTGCCAGCAGTTACCCAGGGAAGCAGTACTTC.